This T cell receptor (beta chain) was retrieved from a study of T cell responses to AZD1222 COVID-19 vaccine. CDR3 length: 17 amino acids. In germline, CDR1 is KGHSH, CDR2 LQKENI. Deletions cut 3 bases from V and 4 bases from J, with 18 bases between. The protocol was immunoSEQ multiplex PCR, while the TCRdb copy is restricted to in-frame clones and leaves out a portion. The data hold approximately 170,000 clones, with approximately 90% observed a single time. The sequenced sample was peripheral blood, obtained on day 0 of AZD1222 vaccination. The chain uses TRBV18 and TRBJ1-4, with no clear D. The TCR originated in an adult in good health. The CDR3 protein is CASSPLSVGVGNEKLFF. CDR3 nucleotides: TGTGCCAGCTCACCGTTAAGTGTTGGTGTAGGTAATGAAAAACTGTTTTTT.